A selection of T cell receptor beta chains follows, all from one sample in a study of cytotoxic CD8 clonotypes in ibrutinib-treated CLL. Measured with immunoSEQ multiplex PCR; TCRdb has only the in-frame clones, and not every one. This sample has approximately 170,000 clones; about 88% occur once, and the top ten carry about 2.9%. This material consisted of PBMCs, taken at disease progression, from a patient treated with ibrutinib. Receptors were obtained from a human donor with chronic lymphocytic leukemia. CDR3s include the opening cysteine and the closing phenylalanine or tryptophan. A D gene is named only where the DNA matches it firmly. Only part of the rows carry a size: once, few, many, or a class if the clone is expanded.

d_call | j_call | v_call | clone_size | cdr3_aa | cdr3_nt
. | TRBJ2-7 | TRBV11-2 | . | CASSPPDRYEQYF | TGTGCCAGCAGCCCGCCTGACCGATACGAGCAGTACTTC
. | TRBJ1-5 | TRBV5-4 | . | CASSLRNAGTNQPQHF | TGTGCCAGCAGCTTGAGAAACGCCGGGACCAATCAGCCCCAGCATTTT
. | TRBJ2-7 | TRBV15 | . | CATSSRLNNPIEQYF | TGTGCCACCAGCTCCCGCCTCAACAACCCAATCGAGCAGTACTTC
TRBD1 | TRBJ1-1 | TRBV18 | . | CASSPDREGAEAFF | TGTGCCAGCTCACCGGACAGGGAAGGGGCTGAAGCTTTCTTT
. | TRBJ1-1 | TRBV5-1 | . | CASSLGQMNTEAFF | TGCGCCAGCAGCCTTGGACAGATGAACACTGAAGCTTTCTTT
. | TRBJ1-4 | TRBV7-9 | . | CASSLGQGGEKLFF | TGTGCCAGCAGCCTGGGGCAGGGTGGAGAAAAACTGTTTTTT
. | TRBJ2-1 | TRBV5-5 | . | CASSAPGNSSYNEQFF | TGTGCCAGCAGCGCACCGGGAAATAGCTCCTACAATGAGCAGTTCTTC
. | TRBJ1-2 | TRBV7-9 | . | CASSLDRQGTNYGYTF | TGTGCCAGCAGCTTAGATCGGCAAGGGACTAACTATGGCTACACCTTC
. | TRBJ1-1 | TRBV5-1 | . | CASSLMGRAEAFF | TGCGCCAGCAGCTTGATGGGTCGGGCTGAAGCTTTCTTT
. | TRBJ1-5 | TRBV5-4 | . | CASSSGQPQHF | TGTGCCAGCAGCTCGGGTCAGCCCCAGCATTTT
TRBD1 | TRBJ2-2 | TRBV27 | . | CASSRTGQGRSGELFF | TGTGCCAGCAGTAGAACGGGACAGGGACGAAGCGGGGAGCTGTTTTTT
. | TRBJ1-5 | TRBV5-6 | . | CASSFGRGGQPQHF | TGTGCCAGCAGCTTCGGGAGGGGTGGTCAGCCCCAGCATTTT
. | TRBJ1-2 | TRBV28 | . | CAIPRADNYGYTF | TGTGCCATCCCTAGGGCAGACAACTATGGCTACACCTTC
. | TRBJ2-7 | TRBV5-5 | medium-sized | CASSLKYEQYF | TGTGCCAGCAGCTTGAAATACGAGCAGTACTTC